Listed below are T cell receptor beta chains from one sample, sequenced in a study of identifying expanded T cells in peripheral blood. TCRdb keeps only in-frame clones here, not all; method: immunoSEQ multiplex PCR. Of some 91,000 clones listed, about 91% are singletons. Sample: blood. These receptors were collected from a person aged 18 to 75 in good health. The conserved cysteine and the conserved F or W are not part of the CDR3 here. The order of the fields is V gene, J gene, clone size, CDR3 protein. Where a row states a size, it is once, few, many or the class of an expanded clone; other rows omit it.

TRBV7-9	TRBJ1-2	few	ASSATRQGDYGYT
TRBV25-1	TRBJ2-7	NA	ASSEGTGGHEQY
TRBV5-1	TRBJ2-5	NA	ASSQDTTPY
TRBV7-8	TRBJ2-3	NA	ASSLASGGLTDTQY
TRBV28	TRBJ1-1	NA	ASSPTAMGRGDGDLAF
TRBV29-1	TRBJ2-1	NA	SVEGTGKQGNEQF
TRBV10-2	TRBJ2-1	NA	AGRNLREKNNEQF
TRBV6-5	TRBJ1-2	NA	ASSYAGGSYGYT
TRBV6-5	TRBJ2-2	NA	ASSYGQRNTGELF
TRBV7-2	TRBJ2-5	NA	ASSLPRTDYQETQY